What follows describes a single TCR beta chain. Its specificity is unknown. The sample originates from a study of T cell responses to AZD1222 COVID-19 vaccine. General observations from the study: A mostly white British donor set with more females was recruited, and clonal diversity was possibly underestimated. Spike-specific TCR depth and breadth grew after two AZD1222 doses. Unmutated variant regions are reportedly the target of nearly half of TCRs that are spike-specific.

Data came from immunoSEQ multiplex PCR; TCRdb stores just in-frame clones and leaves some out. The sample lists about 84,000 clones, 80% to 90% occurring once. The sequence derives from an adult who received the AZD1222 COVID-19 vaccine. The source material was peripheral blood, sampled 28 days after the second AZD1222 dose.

Here the CDR3 DNA reads TGCGCCAGAAAACCGGGACAGGGGCTTGTCAATGAGCAGTTCTTC. Translation: CARKPGQGLVNEQFF. V and J are TRBV23-1 and TRBJ2-1; TRBD1 agrees at 10 bases. TRBV23-1 is marked as an open reading frame, function uncertain. The CDR3 runs to 15 residues. The V and J ends lost 9 bases and 6 bases, in that order; junction bases with no gene match: 11.